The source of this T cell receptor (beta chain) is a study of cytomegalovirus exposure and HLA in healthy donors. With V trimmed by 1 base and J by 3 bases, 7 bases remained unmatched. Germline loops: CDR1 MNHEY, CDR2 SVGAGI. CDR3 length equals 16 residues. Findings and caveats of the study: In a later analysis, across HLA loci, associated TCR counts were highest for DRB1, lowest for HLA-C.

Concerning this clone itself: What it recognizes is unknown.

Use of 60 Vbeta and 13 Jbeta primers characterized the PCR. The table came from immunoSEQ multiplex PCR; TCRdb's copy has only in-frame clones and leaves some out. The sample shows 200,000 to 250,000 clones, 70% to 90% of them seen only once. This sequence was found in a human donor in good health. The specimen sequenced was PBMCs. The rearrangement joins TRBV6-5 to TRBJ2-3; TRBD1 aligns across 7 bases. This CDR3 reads CASSYFEGASTDTQYF. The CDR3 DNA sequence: TGTGCCAGCAGTTACTTCGAGGGGGCATCGACAGATACGCAGTATTTT.